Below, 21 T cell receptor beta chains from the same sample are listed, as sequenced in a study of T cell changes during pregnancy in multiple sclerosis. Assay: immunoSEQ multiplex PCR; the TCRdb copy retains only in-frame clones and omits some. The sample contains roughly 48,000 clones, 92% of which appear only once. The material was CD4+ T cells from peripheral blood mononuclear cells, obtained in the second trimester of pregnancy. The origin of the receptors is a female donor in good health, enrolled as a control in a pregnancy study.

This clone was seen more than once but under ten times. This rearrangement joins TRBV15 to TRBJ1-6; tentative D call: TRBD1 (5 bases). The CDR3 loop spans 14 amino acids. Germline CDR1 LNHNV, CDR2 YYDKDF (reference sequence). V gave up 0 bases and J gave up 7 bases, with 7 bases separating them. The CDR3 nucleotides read TGTGCCACCAGCAGAGAGGCAGGGAATTCACCCCTCCACTTT. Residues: CATSREAGNSPLHF.

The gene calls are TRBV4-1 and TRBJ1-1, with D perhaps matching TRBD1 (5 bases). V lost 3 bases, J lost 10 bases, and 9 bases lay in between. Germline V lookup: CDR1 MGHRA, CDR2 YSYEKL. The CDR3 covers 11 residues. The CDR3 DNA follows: TGCGCCAGCAGCCAGCAGGGTGCAGCTTTCTTT. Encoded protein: CASSQQGAAFF.

CDR3 nucleotides: TGTGCCAGCAGCTCGGGGGGGGAGAACACTGAAGCTTTCTTT. Protein product: CASSSGGENTEAFF. The chain employs TRBV5-4 and TRBJ1-1; a weak D match, TRBD1 (5 bases). This CDR3 region has 14 residues. In germline, CDR1 is SGHNT, CDR2 YYREEE (reference sequence). Trimming shortened V by 3 bases and J by 1 base, and 10 bases separated the two germline ends.

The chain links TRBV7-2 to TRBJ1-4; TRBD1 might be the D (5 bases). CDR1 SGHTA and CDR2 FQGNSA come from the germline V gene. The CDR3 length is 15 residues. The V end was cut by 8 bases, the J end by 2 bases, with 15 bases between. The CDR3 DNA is TGTGCCAGCTCCCTGGGGGGGAAGACTAATGAAAAACTGTTTTTT. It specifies CASSLGGKTNEKLFF.

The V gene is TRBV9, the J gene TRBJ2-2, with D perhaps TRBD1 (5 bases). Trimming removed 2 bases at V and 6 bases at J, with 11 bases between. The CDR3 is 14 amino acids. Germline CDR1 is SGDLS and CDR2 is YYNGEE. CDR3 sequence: CASSVGQRAGELFF. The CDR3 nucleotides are TGTGCCAGCAGCGTCGGACAACGGGCCGGGGAGCTGTTTTTT.

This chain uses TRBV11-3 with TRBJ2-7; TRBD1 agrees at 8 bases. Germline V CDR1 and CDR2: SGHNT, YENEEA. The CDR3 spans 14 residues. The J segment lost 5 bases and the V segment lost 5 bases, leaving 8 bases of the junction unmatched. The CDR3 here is CASSNGQGRDEQYF. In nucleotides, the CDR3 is TGTGCCAGCAGCAACGGACAGGGTAGGGACGAGCAGTACTTC.

CDR3 in DNA: TGTGCCAGCAGCTATAGGCGGACAGGGGGCCGAACCTACAATGAGCAGTTCTTC. It yields the protein CASSYRRTGGRTYNEQFF. The chain uses TRBV7-9 and TRBJ2-1; 11 nucleotides agree with TRBD1. The CDR3 has 18 amino acids. V shed 4 bases and J 2 bases; nucleotides not matched to a gene: 10. Germline V lookup: CDR1 SEHNR, CDR2 FQNEAQ (reference sequence).

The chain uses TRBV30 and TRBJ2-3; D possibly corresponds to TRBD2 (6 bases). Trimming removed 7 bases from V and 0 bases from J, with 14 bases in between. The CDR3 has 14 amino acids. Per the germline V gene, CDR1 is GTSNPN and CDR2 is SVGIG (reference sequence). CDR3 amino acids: CASGTLSSTDTQYF. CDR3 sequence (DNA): TGTGCCTCCGGGACTCTCTCTAGCACAGATACGCAGTATTTT.

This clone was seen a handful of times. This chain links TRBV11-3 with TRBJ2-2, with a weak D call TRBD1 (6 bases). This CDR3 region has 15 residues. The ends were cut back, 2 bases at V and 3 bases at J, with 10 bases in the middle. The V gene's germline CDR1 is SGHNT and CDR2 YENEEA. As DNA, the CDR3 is TGTGCCAGCAGCTTACAGGGGAAGGACACCGGGGAGCTGTTTTTT. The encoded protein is CASSLQGKDTGELFF.

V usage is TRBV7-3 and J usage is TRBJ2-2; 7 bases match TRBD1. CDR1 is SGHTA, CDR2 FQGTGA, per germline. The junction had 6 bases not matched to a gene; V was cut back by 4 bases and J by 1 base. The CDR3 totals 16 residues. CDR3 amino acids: CASSSGQALNTGELFF. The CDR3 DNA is TGTGCCAGCAGCTCCGGACAGGCTCTGAACACCGGGGAGCTGTTTTTT.

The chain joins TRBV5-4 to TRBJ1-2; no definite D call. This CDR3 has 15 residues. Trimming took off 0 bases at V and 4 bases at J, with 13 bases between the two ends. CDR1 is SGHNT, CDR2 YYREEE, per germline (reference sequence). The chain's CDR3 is CASSLGLGVSYGYTF. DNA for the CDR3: TGTGCCAGCAGCTTGGGATTGGGAGTGAGCTATGGCTACACCTTC.

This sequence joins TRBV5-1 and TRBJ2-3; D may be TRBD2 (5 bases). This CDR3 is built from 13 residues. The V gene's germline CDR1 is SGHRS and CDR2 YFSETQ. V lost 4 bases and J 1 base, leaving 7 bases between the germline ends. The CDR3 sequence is CASSLGGTDTQYF. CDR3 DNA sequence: TGCGCCAGCAGCCTCGGGGGCACAGATACGCAGTATTTT.

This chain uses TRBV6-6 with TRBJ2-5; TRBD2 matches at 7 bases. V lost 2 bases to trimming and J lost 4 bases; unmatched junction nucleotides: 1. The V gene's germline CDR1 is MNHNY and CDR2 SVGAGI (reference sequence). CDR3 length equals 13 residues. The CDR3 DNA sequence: TGTGCCAGCAGTTACGGGGGGGGAGAGACCCAGTACTTC. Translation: CASSYGGGETQYF.

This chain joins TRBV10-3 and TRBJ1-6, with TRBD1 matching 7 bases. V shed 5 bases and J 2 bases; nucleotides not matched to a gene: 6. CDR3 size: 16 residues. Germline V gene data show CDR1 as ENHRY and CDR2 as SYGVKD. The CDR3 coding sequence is TGTGCCATCAGTAGAGGGGGCGGCGCCTATAATTCACCCCTCCACTTT. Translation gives CAISRGGGAYNSPLHF.

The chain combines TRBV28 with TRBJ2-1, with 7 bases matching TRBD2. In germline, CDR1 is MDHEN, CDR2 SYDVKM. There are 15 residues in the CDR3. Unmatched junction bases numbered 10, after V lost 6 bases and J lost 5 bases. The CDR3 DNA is TGTGCCAGCAGCAAAATAGGAGCGGGGCACAATGAGCAGTTCTTC. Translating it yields CASSKIGAGHNEQFF.

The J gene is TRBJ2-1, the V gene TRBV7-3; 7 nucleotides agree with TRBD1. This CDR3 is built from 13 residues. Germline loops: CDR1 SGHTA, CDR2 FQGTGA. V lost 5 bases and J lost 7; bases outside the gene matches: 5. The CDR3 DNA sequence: TGTGCCAGCAGCCCGACAGGGTTAAATGAGCAGTTCTTC. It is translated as CASSPTGLNEQFF. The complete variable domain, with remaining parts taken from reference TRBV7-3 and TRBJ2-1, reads GAGVSQTPSNKVTEKGKYVELRCDPISGHTALYWYRQSLGQGPEFLIYFQGTGAADDSGLPNDRFFAVRPEGSVSTLKIQRTERGDSAVYLCASSPTGLNEQFFGPGTRLTVL.

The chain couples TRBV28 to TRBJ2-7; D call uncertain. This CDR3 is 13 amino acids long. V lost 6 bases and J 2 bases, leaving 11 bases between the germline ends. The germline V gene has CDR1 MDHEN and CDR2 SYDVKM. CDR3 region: CASSPVPPYEQYF. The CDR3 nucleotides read TGTGCCAGCAGCCCTGTTCCCCCCTACGAGCAGTACTTC. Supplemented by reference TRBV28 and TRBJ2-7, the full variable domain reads DVKVTQSSRYLVKRTGEKVFLECVQDMDHENMFWYRQDPGLGLRLIYFSYDVKMKEKGDIPEGYSVSREKKERFSLILESASTNQTSMYLCASSPVPPYEQYFGPGTRLTVT.

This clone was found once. In DNA form, the CDR3 reads TGTGCCAGCAGCTTGGAGGCAGCAGGAGGAAACACCATATATTTT. Protein product: CASSLEAAGGNTIYF. The rearrangement uses TRBV5-4 and TRBJ1-3, with D hard to call. The germline V gene has CDR1 SGHNT and CDR2 YYREEE (reference sequence). The CDR3 consists of 15 residues. V was cut by 0 bases and J by 4 bases, with 11 bases left in between.

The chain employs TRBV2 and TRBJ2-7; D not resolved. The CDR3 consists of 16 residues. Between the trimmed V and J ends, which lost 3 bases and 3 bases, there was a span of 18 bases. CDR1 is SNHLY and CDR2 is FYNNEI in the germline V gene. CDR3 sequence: CASSELRRSAIYEQYF. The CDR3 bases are TGTGCCAGCAGTGAGTTGAGAAGAAGTGCGATCTACGAGCAGTACTTC. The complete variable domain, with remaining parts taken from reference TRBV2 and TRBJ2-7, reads EPEVTQTPSHQVTQMGQEVILRCVPISNHLYFYWYRQILGQKVEFLVSFYNNEISEKSEIFDDQFSVERPDGSNFTLKIRSTKLEDSAMYFCASSELRRSAIYEQYFGPGTRLTVT.

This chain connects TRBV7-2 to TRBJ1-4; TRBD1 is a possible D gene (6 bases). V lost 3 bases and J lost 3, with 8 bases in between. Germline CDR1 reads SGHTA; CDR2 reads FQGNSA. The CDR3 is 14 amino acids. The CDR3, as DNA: TGTGCCAGCAGCTTTGGGGGCTCTAATGAAAAACTGTTTTTT. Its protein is CASSFGGSNEKLFF.

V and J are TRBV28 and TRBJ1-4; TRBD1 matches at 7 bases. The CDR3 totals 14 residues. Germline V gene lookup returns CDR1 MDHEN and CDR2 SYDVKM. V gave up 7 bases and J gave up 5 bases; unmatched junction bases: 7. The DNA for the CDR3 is TGTGCCAGCACTCCGGGACAGCCGAATGAAAAACTGTTTTTT. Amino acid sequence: CASTPGQPNEKLFF.